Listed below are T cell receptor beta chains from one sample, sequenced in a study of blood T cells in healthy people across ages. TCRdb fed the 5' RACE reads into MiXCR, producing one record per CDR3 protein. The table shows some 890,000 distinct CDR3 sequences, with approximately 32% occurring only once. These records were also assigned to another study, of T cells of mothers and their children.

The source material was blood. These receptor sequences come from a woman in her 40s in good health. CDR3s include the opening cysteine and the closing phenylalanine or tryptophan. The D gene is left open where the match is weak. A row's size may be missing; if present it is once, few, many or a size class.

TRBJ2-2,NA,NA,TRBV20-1,TGCAGTGCTAGTGACATGAACACCGGGGAGCTGTTTTTT,CSASDMNTGELFF
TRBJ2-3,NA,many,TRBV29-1,TGCACCGGAGGAAGGGGGGGACCTTCAGATACGCAGTATTTT,CTGGRGGPSDTQYF
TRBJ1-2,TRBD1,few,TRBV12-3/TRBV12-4,TGTGCCAGCAGCCGAAAGGACAGGGGCGGCTACACCTTC,CASSRKDRGGYTF
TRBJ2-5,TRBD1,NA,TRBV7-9,TGTGCCGGCAGCTTAGTCCTTGGGGCAGCCGGGACAGGCAAAGAGACCCAGTACTTC,CAGSLVLGAAGTGKETQYF
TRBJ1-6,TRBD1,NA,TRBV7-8,TGTGCCAGCAGCACGTACAGGGGGCAGGATTCACCCCTCCACTTT,CASSTYRGQDSPLHF
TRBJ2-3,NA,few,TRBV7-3,TGTGCCAGCAGCTTAGGGGAGAGTACGCAGTATTTT,CASSLGESTQYF
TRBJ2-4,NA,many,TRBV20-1,TGCAGTCTAGGGACGGGGGCCAGGGGGTGGAACATTCAGTACTTC,CSLGTGARGWNIQYF
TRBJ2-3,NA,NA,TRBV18,TGTGCCAGCTCACCACTGGCTTCCTCCAATACGCGGTATTTT,CASSPLASSNTRYF
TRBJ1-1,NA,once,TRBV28,TGTGCCAGCAGTCCCCTCCCCCCGGAGAGCGCTGAAGCTTTCTTT,CASSPLPPESAEAFF
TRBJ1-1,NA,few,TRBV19,TGTGCCAGTAGTTGGACAGCCGAAGCTTTCTTT,CASSWTAEAFF
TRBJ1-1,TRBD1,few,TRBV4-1,TGCGCCAGCAGCCAAGATCATGACAGGACAGGGGTTTACTCTGAAGCTTTCTTT,CASSQDHDRTGVYSEAFF
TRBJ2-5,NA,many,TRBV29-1,TGCAGCGTGCGGCGGACGAGCCAAGAGACCCAGTACTTC,CSVRRTSQETQYF
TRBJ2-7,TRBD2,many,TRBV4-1,TGCGCCAGCAGCCAGTTGATAGCGGGGGGGCCGAGGGAGCAGTACTTC,CASSQLIAGGPREQYF
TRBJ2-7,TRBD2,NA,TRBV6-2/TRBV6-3,TGTGCCAGCAGTCTTAGCGGGAGGAGGCACGAGCAGTACTTC,CASSLSGRRHEQYF
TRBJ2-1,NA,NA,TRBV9,TGTGCCAGCAGCGTCACGATGGGGGGTGAGCAGTTCTTC,CASSVTMGGEQFF
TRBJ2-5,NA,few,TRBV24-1,TGTGCCACCAGTTTAACTGTTGGAGAGACCCAGTACTTC,CATSLTVGETQYF
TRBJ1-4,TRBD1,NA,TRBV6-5,TGTGCCAGCAGAAGATCCGGGACAGGGTCTGAAAAACTGTTTTTT,CASRRSGTGSEKLFF
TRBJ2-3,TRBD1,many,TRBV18,TGTGCCAGCTCACCGAGGGGACAGGGGAGAACAGATACGCAGTATTTT,CASSPRGQGRTDTQYF
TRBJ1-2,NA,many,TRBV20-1,TGCACCACATATCGGGGGGCTCGCGGCTACACCTTC,CTTYRGARGYTF
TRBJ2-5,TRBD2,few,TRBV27,TGTGCCAGCGGACTAGCGGGGGCGCCTTGGGAGACCCAGTACTTC,CASGLAGAPWETQYF
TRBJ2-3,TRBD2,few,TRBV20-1,TGCAGTGCTAGAAGACTAGCGGGAAGCACAGATACGCAGTATTTT,CSARRLAGSTDTQYF
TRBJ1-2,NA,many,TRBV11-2,TGTGCCAGCAGCTTACAGACAGGCTTGATCTATGGCTACACCTTC,CASSLQTGLIYGYTF
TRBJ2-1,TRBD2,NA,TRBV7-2,TGTGCCAGCAGCTTAGCGGTGACTAGCGGAGGGAATGAGCAGTTCTTC,CASSLAVTSGGNEQFF
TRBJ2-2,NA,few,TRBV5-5,TGTGCCAGCAGCGGCGGACACTCGAACACCGGGGAGCTGTTTTTT,CASSGGHSNTGELFF
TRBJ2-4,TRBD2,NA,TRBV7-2,TGTACCAGCAGCTTAGCGCCCCTTGGCGGGGGAGGCAAAAACATTCAGTACTTC,CTSSLAPLGGGGKNIQYF
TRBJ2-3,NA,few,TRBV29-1,TGCAGCATCCCCCTTGAATGGCCAGATACGCAGTATTTT,CSIPLEWPDTQYF
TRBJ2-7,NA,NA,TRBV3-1,TGTGCCAGCAGCCCTTTTCTGGGGGCGGGGTACGAGCAGTACTTC,CASSPFLGAGYEQYF
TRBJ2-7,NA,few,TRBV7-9,TGTGCCAGCAGCCCGGGCCTGATCTCCTACGAGCAGTACTTC,CASSPGLISYEQYF
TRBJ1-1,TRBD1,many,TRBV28,TGTGCCAGCAGTTCGGGACAGCGCGCGGAAGCTTTCTTT,CASSSGQRAEAFF
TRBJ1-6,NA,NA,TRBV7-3,TGTGCCAGCAGCCAAGGACCCTCCAGAAGCTCACCCCTCCACTTT,CASSQGPSRSSPLHF
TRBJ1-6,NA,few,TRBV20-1,TGCAGTGCTAGAGCTCCAACGGGCAGTTCACCCCTCCACTTT,CSARAPTGSSPLHF
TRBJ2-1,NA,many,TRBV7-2,TGTGCCAGCACCTCCGACAATGAGCAGTTCTTC,CASTSDNEQFF
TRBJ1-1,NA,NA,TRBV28,TGTGCCAGCAGTTCCTGGCGTACCCGGATGAACACTGAAGCTTTCTTT,CASSSWRTRMNTEAFF
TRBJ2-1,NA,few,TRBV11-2,TGTGCCAGCAGCTTAGGTGGGACAATTACGAGCTCCTACAATGAGCAGTTCTTC,CASSLGGTITSSYNEQFF
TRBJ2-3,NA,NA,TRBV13,TGTGCCAGCAGCTCGCAGACAGGCTCTAGCACAGATACGCAGTATTTT,CASSSQTGSSTDTQYF
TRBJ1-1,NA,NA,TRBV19,TGTGCCAGTCAGTTCACAGCGAACACTGAAGCTTTCTTT,CASQFTANTEAFF
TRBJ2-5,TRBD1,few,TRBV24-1,TGTGCCACCAGTGACAAAAGGGACAGGGGGCGAGAGACCCAGTACTTC,CATSDKRDRGRETQYF
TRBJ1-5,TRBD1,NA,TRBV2,TGTGCCAGCAGAGGAGCTGGGACAGCAAATCAGCCCCAGCATTTT,CASRGAGTANQPQHF
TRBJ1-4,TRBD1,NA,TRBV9,TGTGCCAGCAGCGTAGCAGTTGGGACAGGGGATGAAAAACTGTTTTTT,CASSVAVGTGDEKLFF
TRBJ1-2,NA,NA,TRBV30,TGTGCCTGGAGTGACAATGGCTACACCTTC,CAWSDNGYTF
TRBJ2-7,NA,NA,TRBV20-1,TGCAGTGCTAGCCCCTTGGGGGAACGCGGGATTCAGTACTTC,CSASPLGERGIQYF
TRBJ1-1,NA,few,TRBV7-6,TGTGCCAGCAGCCCAGACAGGCCAAACACTGAAGCTTTCTTT,CASSPDRPNTEAFF
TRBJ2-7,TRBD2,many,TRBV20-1,TGCAGTGCTAGAGATCGTAATCTAGGGCGGGGGAGCTACGAGCAGTACTTC,CSARDRNLGRGSYEQYF
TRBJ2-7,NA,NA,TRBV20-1,TGCAGCCCCCGGACGAATCACGTCGAGCAGTACTTC,CSPRTNHVEQYF
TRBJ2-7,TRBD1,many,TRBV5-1,TGCGCCAGCAGCTTGGCCCGACAGGGGGCGGACGAGCAGTACTTC,CASSLARQGADEQYF
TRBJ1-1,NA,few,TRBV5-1,TGCGCCAGCACCCAGGACACTGAAGCTTTCTTT,CASTQDTEAFF
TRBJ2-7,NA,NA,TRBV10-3,TGTGCCATCAGTGTGGGGGCAGGGTCCTACGAGCAGTACTTC,CAISVGAGSYEQYF